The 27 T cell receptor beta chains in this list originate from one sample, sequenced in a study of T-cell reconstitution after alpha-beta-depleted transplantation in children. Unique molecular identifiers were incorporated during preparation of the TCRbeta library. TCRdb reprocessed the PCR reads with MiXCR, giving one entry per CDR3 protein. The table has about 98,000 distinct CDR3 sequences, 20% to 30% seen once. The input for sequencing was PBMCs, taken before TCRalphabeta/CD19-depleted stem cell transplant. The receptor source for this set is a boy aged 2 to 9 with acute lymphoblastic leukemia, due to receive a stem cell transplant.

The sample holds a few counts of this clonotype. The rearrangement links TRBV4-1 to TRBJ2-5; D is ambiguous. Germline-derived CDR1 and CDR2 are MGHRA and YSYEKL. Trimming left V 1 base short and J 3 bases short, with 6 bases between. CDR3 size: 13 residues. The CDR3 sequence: CASSQAREETQYF. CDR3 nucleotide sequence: TGCGCCAGCAGCCAAGCTAGAGAAGAGACCCAGTACTTC.

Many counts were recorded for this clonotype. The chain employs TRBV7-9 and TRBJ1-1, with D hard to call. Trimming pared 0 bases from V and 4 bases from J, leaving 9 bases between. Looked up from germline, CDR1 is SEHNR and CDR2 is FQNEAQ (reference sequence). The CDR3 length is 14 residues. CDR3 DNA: TGTGCCAGCAGCTTAGCGTATGGTAGCACTGAAGCTTTCTTT. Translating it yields CASSLAYGSTEAFF.

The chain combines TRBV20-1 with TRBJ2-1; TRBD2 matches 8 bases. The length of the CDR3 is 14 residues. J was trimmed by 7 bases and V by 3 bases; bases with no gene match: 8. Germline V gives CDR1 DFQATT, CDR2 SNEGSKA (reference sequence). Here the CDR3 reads CSASGGTSLNEQFF. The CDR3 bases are TGCAGTGCTAGTGGAGGGACTAGTCTTAATGAGCAGTTCTTC.

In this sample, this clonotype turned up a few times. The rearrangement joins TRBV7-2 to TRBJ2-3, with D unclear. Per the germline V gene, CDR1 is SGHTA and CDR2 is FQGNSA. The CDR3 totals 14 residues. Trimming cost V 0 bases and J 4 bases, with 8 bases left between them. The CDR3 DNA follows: TGTGCCAGCAGCTTAGCGGCGGTCCCAGATACGCAGTATTTT. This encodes CASSLAAVPDTQYF.

Here the CDR3 reads CASSLGGADNEQFF. The CDR3 nucleotides are TGTGCCAGCAGCTTAGGCGGGGCCGACAATGAGCAGTTCTTC. The chain recombines TRBV7-2 with TRBJ2-1; tentatively, D is TRBD2 (6 bases). CDR1 and CDR2 from the germline V gene are SGHTA and FQGNSA. The length of the CDR3 is 14 residues. V dropped 1 base and J dropped 5 bases, with 9 bases sitting between them.

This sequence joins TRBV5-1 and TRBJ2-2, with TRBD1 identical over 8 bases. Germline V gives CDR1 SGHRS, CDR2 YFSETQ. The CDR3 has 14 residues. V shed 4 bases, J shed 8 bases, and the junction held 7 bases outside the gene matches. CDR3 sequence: CASSLGQGQGELFF. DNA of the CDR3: TGCGCCAGCAGCCTTGGACAGGGCCAGGGGGAGCTGTTTTTT.

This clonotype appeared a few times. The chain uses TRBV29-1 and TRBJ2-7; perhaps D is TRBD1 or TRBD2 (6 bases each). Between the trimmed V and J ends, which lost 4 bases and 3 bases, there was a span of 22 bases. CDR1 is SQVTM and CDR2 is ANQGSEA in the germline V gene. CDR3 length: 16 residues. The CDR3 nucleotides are TGCAGCGTTGGGGGGGCGGGCAGGGGATATGACTACGAGCAGTACTTC. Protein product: CSVGGAGRGYDYEQYF.

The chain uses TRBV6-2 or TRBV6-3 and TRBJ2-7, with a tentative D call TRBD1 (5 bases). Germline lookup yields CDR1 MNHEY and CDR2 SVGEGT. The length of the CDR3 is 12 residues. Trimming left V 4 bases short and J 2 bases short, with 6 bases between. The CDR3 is CASSSGTYEQYF. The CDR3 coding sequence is TGTGCCAGCAGTTCAGGGACCTACGAGCAGTACTTC.

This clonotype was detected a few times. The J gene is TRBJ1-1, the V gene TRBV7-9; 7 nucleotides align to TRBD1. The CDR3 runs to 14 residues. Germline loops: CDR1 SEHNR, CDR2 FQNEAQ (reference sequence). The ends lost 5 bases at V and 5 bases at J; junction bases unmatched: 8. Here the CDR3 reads CASSPSTGRTEAFF. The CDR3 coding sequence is TGTGCCAGCAGCCCCTCGACAGGGAGGACTGAAGCTTTCTTT.

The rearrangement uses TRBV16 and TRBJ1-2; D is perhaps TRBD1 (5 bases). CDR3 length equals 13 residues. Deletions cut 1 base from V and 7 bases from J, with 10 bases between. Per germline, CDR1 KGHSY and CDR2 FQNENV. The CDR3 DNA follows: TGTGCCAGCAGCCAATTAGGACAAGGTGGCTACACCTTC. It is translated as CASSQLGQGGYTF.

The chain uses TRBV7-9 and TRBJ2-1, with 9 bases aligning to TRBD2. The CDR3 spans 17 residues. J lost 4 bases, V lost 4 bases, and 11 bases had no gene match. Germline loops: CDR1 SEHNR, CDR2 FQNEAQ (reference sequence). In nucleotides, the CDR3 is TGTGCCAGCAGCTATCCACTCTTAGCGGGAGCTTACAATGAGCAGTTCTTC. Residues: CASSYPLLAGAYNEQFF.

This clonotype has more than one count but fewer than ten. DNA for the CDR3: TGTGCCAGCTCACTCGGAACAGGGGGCTACGAGCAGTACTTC. It yields the protein CASSLGTGGYEQYF. The V gene is TRBV18, the J gene TRBJ2-7; 8 bases align to TRBD1. This CDR3 is built from 14 residues. The V gene end was trimmed by 4 bases and the J gene end by 3 bases; junction bases not matched to a gene: 5. Germline V gene sequence: CDR1 KGHSH, CDR2 LQKENI. Combining the CDR3 with reference TRBV18 and TRBJ2-7 gives the whole variable domain NAGVMQNPRHLVRRRGQEARLRCSPMKGHSHVYWYRQLPEEGLKFMVYLQKENIIDESGMPKERFSAEFPKEGPSILRIQQVVRGDSAAYFCASSLGTGGYEQYFGPGTRLTVT.

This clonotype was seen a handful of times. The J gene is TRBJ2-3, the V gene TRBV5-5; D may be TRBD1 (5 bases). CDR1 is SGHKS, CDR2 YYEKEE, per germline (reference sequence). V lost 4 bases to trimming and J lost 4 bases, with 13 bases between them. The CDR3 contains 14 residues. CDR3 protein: CASSTEWGADTQYF. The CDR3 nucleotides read TGTGCCAGCAGCACTGAGTGGGGCGCAGATACGCAGTATTTT.

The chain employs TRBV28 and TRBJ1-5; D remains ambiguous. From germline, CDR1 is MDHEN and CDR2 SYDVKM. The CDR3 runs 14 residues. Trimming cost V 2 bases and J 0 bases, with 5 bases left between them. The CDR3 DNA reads TGTGCCAGCAGTTTACCGTATAGCAATCAGCCCCAGCATTTT. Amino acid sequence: CASSLPYSNQPQHF.

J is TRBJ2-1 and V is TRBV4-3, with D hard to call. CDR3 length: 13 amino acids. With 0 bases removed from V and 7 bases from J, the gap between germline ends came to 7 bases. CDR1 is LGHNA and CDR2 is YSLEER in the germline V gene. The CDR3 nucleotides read TGCGCCAGCAGCCAAGATAAGGGAAATGAGCAGTTCTTC. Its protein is CASSQDKGNEQFF.

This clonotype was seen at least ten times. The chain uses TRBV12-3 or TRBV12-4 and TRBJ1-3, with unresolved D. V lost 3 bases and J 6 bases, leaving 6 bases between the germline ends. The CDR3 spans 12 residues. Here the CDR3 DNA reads TGTGCCAGCAGTTTGGGCGAAAACACCATATATTTT. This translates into CASSLGENTIYF.

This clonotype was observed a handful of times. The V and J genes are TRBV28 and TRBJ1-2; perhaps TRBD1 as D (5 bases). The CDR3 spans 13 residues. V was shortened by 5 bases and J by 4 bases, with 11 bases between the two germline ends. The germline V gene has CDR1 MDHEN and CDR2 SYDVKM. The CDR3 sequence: CASSPGTFYGYTF. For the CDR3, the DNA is TGTGCCAGCAGTCCCGGGACCTTCTATGGCTACACCTTC.

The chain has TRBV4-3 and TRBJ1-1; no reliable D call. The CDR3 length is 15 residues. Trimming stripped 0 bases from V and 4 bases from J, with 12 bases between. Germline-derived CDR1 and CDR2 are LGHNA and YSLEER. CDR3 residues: CASSQDYSRSTEAFF. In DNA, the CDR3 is TGCGCCAGCAGCCAAGACTACAGCCGGAGCACTGAAGCTTTCTTT.

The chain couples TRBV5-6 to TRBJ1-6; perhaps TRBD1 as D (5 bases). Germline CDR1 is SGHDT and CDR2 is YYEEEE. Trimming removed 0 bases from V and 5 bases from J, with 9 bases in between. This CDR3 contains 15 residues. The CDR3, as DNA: TGTGCCAGCAGCTTGGTGTCCAGGGATAATTCACCCCTCCACTTT. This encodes CASSLVSRDNSPLHF.

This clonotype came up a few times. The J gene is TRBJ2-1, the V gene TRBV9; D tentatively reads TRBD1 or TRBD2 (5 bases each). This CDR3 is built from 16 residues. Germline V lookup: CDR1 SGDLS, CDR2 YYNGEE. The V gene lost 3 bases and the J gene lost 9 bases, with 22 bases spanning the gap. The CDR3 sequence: CASSADPLARGIEQFF. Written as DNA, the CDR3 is TGTGCCAGCAGCGCGGACCCCCTGGCGAGGGGCATTGAGCAGTTCTTC. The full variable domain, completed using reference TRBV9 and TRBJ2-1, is DSGVTQTPKHLITATGQRVTLRCSPRSGDLSVYWYQQSLDQGLQFLIQYYNGEERAKGNILERFSAQQFPDLHSELNLSSLELGDSALYFCASSADPLARGIEQFFGPGTRLTVL.

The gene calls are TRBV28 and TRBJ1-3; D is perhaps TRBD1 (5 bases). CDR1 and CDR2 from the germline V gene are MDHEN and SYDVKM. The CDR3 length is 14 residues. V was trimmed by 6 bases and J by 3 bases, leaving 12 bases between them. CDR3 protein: CASRFGGDGNTIYF. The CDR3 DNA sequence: TGTGCCAGCAGATTTGGGGGAGATGGAAACACCATATATTTT.

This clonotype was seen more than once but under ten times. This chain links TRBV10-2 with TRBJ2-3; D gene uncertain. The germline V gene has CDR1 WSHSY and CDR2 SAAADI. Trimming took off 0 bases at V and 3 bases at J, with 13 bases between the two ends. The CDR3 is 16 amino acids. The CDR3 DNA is TGCGCCAGCAGTGAGTCGTGGCTGGCAGATACAGATACGCAGTATTTT. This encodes CASSESWLADTDTQYF.

This chain's CDR3 is CASKPRGDYGYTF. In DNA, the CDR3 is TGTGCCAGCAAACCCAGGGGAGACTATGGCTACACCTTC. This rearrangement joins TRBV27 to TRBJ1-2; a possible D gene is TRBD1 (6 bases). The V and J ends lost 7 bases and 3 bases respectively, with 12 bases between them. The CDR3 length is 13 residues. Per germline, CDR1 MNHEY and CDR2 SMNVEV (reference sequence).

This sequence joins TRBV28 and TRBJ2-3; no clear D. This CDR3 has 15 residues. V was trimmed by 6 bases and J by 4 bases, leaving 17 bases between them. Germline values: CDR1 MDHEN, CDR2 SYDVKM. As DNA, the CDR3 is TGTGCCAGCAGGTCACAGATTGTACGGGCAGATACGCAGTATTTT. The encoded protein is CASRSQIVRADTQYF. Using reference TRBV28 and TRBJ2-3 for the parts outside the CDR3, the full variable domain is DVKVTQSSRYLVKRTGEKVFLECVQDMDHENMFWYRQDPGLGLRLIYFSYDVKMKEKGDIPEGYSVSREKKERFSLILESASTNQTSMYLCASRSQIVRADTQYFGPGTRLTVL.

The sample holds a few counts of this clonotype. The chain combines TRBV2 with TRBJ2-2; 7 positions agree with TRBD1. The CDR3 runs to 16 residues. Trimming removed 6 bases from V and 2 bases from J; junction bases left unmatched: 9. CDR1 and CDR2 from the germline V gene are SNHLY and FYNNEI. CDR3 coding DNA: TGTGCCAGCAGGACCAGACAGGGCCAAAACACCGGGGAGCTGTTTTTT. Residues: CASRTRQGQNTGELFF.

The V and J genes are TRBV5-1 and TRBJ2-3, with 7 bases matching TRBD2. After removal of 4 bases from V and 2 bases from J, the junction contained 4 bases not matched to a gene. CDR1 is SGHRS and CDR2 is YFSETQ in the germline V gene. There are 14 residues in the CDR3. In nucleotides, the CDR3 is TGCGCCAGCAGCGGAGGGAGGGACACAGATACGCAGTATTTT. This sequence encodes CASSGGRDTDTQYF.

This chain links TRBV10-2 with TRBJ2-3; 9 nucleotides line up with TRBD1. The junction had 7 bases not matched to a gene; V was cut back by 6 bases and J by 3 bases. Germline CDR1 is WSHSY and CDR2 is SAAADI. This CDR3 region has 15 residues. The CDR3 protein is CASSAGTGSTDTQYF. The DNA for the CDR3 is TGCGCCAGCAGCGCCGGGACAGGGTCGACAGATACGCAGTATTTT.